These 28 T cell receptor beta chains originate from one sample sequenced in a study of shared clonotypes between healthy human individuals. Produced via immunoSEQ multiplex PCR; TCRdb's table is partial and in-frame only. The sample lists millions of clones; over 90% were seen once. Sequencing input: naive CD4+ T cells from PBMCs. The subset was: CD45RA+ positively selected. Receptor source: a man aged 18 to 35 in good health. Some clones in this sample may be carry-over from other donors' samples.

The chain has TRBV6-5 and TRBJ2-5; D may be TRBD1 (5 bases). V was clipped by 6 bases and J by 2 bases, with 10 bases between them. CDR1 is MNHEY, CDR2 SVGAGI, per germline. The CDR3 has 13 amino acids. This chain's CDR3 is CASRYDSQETQYF. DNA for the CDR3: TGTGCCAGCAGATATGACAGTCAAGAGACCCAGTACTTC.

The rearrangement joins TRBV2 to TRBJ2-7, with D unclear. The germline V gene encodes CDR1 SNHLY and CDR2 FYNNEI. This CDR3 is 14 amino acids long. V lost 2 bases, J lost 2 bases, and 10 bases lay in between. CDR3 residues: CASSESYFTYEQYF. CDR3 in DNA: TGTGCCAGCAGTGAATCCTATTTCACCTACGAGCAGTACTTC.

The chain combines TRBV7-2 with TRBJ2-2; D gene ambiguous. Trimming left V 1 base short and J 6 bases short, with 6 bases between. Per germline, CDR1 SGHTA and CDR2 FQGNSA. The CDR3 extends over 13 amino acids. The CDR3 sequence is CASSLGQAGELFF. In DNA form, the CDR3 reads TGTGCCAGCAGCTTAGGGCAGGCCGGGGAGCTGTTTTTT.

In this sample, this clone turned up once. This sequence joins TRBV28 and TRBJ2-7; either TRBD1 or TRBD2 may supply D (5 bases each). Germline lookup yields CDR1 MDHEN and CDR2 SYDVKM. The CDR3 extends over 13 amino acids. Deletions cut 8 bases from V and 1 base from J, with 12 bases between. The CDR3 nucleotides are TGTGCCAGCGCCTCGGGGCAATCCTACGAGCAGTACTTC. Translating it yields CASASGQSYEQYF.

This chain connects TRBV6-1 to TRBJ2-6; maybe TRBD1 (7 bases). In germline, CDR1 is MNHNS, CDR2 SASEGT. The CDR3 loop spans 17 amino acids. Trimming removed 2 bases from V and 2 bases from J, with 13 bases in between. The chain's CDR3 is CASSEWARGAGANVLTF. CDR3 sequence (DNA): TGTGCCAGCAGTGAATGGGCCAGGGGGGCTGGGGCCAACGTCCTGACTTTC.

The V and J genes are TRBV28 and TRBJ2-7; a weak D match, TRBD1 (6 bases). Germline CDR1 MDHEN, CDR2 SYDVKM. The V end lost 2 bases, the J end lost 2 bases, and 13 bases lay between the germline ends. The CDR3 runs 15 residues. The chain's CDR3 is CASSLPLTGAYEQYF. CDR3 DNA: TGTGCCAGCAGTTTACCGCTGACAGGAGCCTACGAGCAGTACTTC.

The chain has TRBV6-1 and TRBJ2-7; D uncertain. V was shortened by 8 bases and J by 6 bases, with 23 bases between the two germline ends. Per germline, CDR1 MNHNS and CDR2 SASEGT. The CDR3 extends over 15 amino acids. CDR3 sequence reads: CASASLKEGIGEQYF. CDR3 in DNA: TGTGCCAGCGCGTCCTTGAAAGAAGGGATCGGCGAGCAGTACTTC.

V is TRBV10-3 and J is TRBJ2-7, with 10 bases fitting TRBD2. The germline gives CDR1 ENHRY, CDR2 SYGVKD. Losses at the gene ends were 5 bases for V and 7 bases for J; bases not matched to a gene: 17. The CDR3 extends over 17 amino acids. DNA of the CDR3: TGTGCCATCAGTCTTGGCTTCCGGGACAGCGGGGGGGAAGAGCAGTACTTC. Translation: CAISLGFRDSGGEEQYF.

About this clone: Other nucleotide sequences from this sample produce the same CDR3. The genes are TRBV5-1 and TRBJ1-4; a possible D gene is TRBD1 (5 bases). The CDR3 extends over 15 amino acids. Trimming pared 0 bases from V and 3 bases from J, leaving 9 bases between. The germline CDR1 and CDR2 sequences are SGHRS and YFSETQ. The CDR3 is CASSLGGTSNEKLFF. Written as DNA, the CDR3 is TGCGCCAGCAGCTTGGGGGGCACCTCTAATGAAAAACTGTTTTTT.

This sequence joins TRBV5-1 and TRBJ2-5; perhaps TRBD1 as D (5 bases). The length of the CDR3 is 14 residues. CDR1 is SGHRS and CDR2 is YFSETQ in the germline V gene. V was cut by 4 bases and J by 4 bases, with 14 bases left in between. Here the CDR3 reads CASSSVGRGETQYF. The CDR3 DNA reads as TGCGCCAGCAGCAGTGTGGGGCGCGGAGAGACCCAGTACTTC.

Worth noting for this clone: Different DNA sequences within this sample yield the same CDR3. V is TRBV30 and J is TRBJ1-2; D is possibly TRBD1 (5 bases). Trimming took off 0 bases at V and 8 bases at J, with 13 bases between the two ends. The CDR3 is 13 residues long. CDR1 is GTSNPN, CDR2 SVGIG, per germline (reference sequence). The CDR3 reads CAWSVRQGGGYTF. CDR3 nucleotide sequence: TGTGCCTGGAGTGTGCGGCAGGGAGGCGGCTACACCTTC.

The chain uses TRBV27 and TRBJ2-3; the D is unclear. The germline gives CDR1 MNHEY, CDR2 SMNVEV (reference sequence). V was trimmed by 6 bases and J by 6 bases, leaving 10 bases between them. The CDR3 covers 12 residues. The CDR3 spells CASRLTADTQYF. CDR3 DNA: TGTGCCAGCAGACTAACGGCGGATACGCAGTATTTT.

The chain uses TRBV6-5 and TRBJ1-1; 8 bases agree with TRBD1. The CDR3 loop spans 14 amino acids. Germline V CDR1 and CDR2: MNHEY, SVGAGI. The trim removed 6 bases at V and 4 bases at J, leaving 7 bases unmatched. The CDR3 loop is CASRAGGRSTEAFF. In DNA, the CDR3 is TGTGCCAGCAGGGCAGGGGGCAGGTCCACTGAAGCTTTCTTT.

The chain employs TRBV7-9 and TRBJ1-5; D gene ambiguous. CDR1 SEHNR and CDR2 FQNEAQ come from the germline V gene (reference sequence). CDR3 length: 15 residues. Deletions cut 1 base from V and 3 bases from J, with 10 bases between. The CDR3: CASSLVAGYNQPQHF. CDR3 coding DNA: TGTGCCAGCAGCTTAGTTGCGGGCTACAATCAGCCCCAGCATTTT.

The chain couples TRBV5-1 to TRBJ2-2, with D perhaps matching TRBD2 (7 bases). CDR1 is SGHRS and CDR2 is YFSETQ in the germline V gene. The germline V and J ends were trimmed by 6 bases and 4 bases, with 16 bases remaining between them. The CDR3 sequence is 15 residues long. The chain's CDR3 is CASKGGGSGTGELFF. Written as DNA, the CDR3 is TGCGCCAGCAAAGGGGGAGGGTCGGGCACCGGGGAGCTGTTTTTT.

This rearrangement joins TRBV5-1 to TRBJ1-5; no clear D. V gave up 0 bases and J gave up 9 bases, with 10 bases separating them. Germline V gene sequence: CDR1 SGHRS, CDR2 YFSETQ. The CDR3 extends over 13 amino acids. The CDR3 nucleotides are TGCGCCAGCAGCTTGGAGGGTAGCCCGCCCCAGCATTTT. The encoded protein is CASSLEGSPPQHF. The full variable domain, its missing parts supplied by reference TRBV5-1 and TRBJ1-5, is KAGVTQTPRYLIKTRGQQVTLSCSPISGHRSVSWYQQTPGQGLQFLFEYFSETQRNKGNFPGRFSGRQFSNSRSEMNVSTLELGDSALYLCASSLEGSPPQHFGDGTRLSIL.

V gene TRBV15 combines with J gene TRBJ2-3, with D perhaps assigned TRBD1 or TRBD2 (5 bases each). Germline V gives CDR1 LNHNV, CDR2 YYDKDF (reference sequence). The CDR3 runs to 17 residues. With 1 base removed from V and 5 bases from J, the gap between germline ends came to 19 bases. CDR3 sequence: CATSRGPRVGGQDTQYF. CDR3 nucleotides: TGTGCCACCAGCAGAGGCCCACGGGTAGGAGGACAAGATACGCAGTATTTT.

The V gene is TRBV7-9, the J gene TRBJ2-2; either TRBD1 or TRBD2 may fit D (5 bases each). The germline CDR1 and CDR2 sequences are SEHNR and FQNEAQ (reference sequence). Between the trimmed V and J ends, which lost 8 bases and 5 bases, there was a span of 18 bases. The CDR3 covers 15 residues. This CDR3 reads CASRRSGTQTGELFF. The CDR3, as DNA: TGTGCCAGCCGCAGATCCGGGACGCAAACCGGGGAGCTGTTTTTT.

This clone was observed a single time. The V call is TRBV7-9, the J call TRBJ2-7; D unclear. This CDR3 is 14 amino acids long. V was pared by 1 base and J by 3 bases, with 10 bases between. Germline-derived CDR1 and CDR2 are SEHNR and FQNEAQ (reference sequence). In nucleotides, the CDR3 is TGTGCCAGCAGCTTAGGCCGGACCGGCTACGAGCAGTACTTC. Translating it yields CASSLGRTGYEQYF.

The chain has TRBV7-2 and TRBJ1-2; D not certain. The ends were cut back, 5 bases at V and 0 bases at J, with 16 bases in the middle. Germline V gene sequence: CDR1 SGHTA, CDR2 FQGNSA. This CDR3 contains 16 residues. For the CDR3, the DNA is TGTGCCAGCAGCCCGCCCTTCGGGGTTTCTAACTATGGCTACACCTTC. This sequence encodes CASSPPFGVSNYGYTF.

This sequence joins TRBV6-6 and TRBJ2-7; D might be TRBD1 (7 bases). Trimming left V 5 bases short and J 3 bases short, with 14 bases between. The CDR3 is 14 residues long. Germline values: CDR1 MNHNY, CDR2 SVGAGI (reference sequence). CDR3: CASSLRQGGYEQYF. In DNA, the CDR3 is TGTGCCAGCAGTCTCCGACAGGGAGGCTACGAGCAGTACTTC.

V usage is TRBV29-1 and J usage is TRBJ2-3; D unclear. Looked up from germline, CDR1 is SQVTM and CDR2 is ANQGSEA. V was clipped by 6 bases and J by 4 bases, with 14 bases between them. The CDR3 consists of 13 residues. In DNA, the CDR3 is TGCAGCGTCCTGAGGTGGGTCTCAGATACGCAGTATTTT. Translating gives CSVLRWVSDTQYF.

The CDR3 spells CASSYEGNEKLFF. The DNA of the CDR3 is TGTGCCAGCAGTTACGAAGGAAATGAAAAACTGTTTTTT. The chain combines TRBV6-6 with TRBJ1-4; D not resolved. The CDR3 contains 13 residues. V was trimmed by 2 bases and J by 5 bases, leaving 6 bases between them. In germline, CDR1 is MNHNY, CDR2 SVGAGI (reference sequence).

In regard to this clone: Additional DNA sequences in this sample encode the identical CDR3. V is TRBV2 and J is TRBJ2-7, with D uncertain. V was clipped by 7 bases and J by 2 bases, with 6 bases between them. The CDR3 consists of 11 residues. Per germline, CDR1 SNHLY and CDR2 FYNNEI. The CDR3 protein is CASTAAYEQYF. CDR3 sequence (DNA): TGTGCCAGCACCGCCGCCTACGAGCAGTACTTC.

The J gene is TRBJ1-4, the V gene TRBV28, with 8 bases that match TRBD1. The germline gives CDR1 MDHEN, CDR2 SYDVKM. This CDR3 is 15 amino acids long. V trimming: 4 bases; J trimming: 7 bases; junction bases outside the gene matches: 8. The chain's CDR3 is CASSSAGGGGEKLFF. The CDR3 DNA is TGTGCCAGCAGTTCAGCAGGGGGCGGGGGTGAAAAACTGTTTTTT.

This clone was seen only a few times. In nucleotides, the CDR3 is TGTGCCAGCAGTTTTCGGGATGTGAACACTGAAGCTTTCTTT. This translates into CASSFRDVNTEAFF. This chain connects TRBV27 to TRBJ1-1; D call uncertain. The CDR3 is 14 amino acids. Trimming cost V 3 bases and J 0 bases, with 8 bases left between them. Germline loops: CDR1 MNHEY, CDR2 SMNVEV (reference sequence).

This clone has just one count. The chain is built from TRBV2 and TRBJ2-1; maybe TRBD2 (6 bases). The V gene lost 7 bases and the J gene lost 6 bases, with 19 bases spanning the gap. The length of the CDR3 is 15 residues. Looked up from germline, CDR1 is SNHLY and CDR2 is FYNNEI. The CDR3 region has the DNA TGTGCCAGCACCAGAAACCTGATCGGGGGCAATGAGCAGTTCTTC. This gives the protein CASTRNLIGGNEQFF. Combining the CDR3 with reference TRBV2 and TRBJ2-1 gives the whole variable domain EPEVTQTPSHQVTQMGQEVILRCVPISNHLYFYWYRQILGQKVEFLVSFYNNEISEKSEIFDDQFSVERPDGSNFTLKIRSTKLEDSAMYFCASTRNLIGGNEQFFGPGTRLTVL.

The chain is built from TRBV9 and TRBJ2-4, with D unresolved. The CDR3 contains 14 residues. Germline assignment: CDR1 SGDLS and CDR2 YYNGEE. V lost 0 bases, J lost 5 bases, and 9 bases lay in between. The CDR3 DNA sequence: TGTGCCAGCAGCGTAGGAGGTTATGAAAACATTCAGTACTTC. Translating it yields CASSVGGYENIQYF.